This TCR beta chain was retrieved from a study of shared clonotypes between healthy human individuals (dated by TCRdb to about 2020). Some background on the complete study: A few men and a couple of women, aged 18 to 49 years, made up the cohort. The study deeply sequenced blood TCR repertoires of about 5 healthy adults to estimate repertoire size and the extent of clonotype sharing between individuals. Libraries were prepared and TCR repertoires were sequenced by different laboratories using diverse techniques, in order to increase sequencing depth and limit assay-specific biases. Leukapheresis yielded between about 0.8 and 8.9 billion PBMCs per donor. What the study reported, not specific to this receptor: Sampling was restricted to blood, and TCR repertoires in tissues likely differ from the TCR repertoires found in blood. The genetic and exposure-history diversity represented was limited by the small number of donors. Pairwise subsampling indicated that sequencing depth was expected to affect the degree of clonotype sharing among donors.

About this clone: Its antigen is still unknown. No much larger clone is present one base from it, and per-base qualities are unavailable.

Including the terminal cysteine and phenylalanine, the CDR3 comprises 13 residues. The DNA shown is the 39-base CDR3, in frame from base 1. The germline V gene yields SGDLS for CDR1 and YYNGEE for CDR2. Cut back by 0 bases and 5 bases, the V and J ends lie 8 bases apart. Using the deep immunoSEQ assay, TCR CDR3 regions were amplified from genomic DNA by multiplex PCR. Extracted genomic DNA from each cell subset was distributed evenly across all wells of several immunoSEQ 96-well plates, and each plate was treated as a replicate. For unsorted PBMC, about 300 ng of genomic DNA, equivalent to around 30,000 T cell genomes, went into each replicate PCR. Genomic DNA from unsorted PBMC was sequenced over ten immunoSEQ deep assay plates. The purified libraries were quantified using a Qubit 3.0 fluorometer, sized with a Bioanalyzer 2100, and then quantified again using the KAPA Library Quantification kit. Every immunoSEQ 96-well plate was sequenced on a dedicated single-read 150-cycle Illumina NextSeq 550 flow cell. The authors processed their data as follows. Because the immunoSEQ output held only junctional sequences and lacked quality scores, the filtering could not match the filtering applied to full-length reads. To assign V/J genes and CDR3, sequences were annotated using PyIR, a Python wrapper for IgBLAST v1.9, with IMGT germline references. Reads were filtered out if the reads had weak V/J assignments (E-value above 1e-6), no CDR3, stop codons, out-of-frame junctions, or ambiguous translated residues. V3J clonotypes were defined as sequences sharing the same inferred V gene, J gene, and CDR3 amino acid sequence. To compute the percentage overlap between repertoires, the number of shared unique clonotypes was divided by the size of the smaller repertoire. Richness of each repertoire was evaluated using RTK rarefaction, the Chao1 estimator, and Recon v2.1 estimates of unobserved clonotypes. The clones in this table, taken by TCRdb from immuneACCESS, are in-frame only. Not every clone is retained; where verified, under half of the shortfall comes from an unresolved V gene, and the cause of the rest is unknown. V, J and clone size derive from that table, while D and trimming were established from the DNA sequence. Counted in this sample were fewer than 700,000 clones; roughly four fifths of them appeared once. Of the sample, 12% is held by the ten largest clones.

The donors were healthy, HIV-negative adults with no recently reported acute infections or vaccinations. All donors were Caucasian adults living in Nashville, Tennessee, USA. For unsorted samples, 80 million to 100 million PBMCs were counted, and genomic DNA was extracted using the QIAamp DNA Blood Mini kit. Blood was obtained by leukapheresis, after which PBMCs were separated by Ficoll-Histopaque density gradient centrifugation and cryopreserved in liquid nitrogen vapor phase. The sample taken for sequencing was PBMCs. The clonotype originates from a woman aged 40 to 55 in good health. Some clones in this sample may be carry-over from other donors' samples. The chain was built from TRBV9 and TRBJ1-2, with the D gene too uncertain to name. The DNA reads TGTGCCAGCAGCGTAGAGGGTCCGTATGGCTACACCTTC. It is translated as CASSVEGPYGYTF.